This TCR beta chain was found in a study of T cell repertoires in cytomegalovirus infection. Study-level information: Well-studied HLA-B-restricted CMV epitopes were used in the study alongside recently identified HLA-C-restricted ones.

TCRdb processed the reads anew with MiXCR; each CDR3 protein has one entry. This table has tens of thousands of distinct CDR3 sequences, 35% to 50% appearing once. The CDR3 runs to 16 residues. Germline assignment: CDR1 MDHEN and CDR2 SYDVKM. V was trimmed by 4 bases and J by 0 bases, leaving 15 bases between them. This clonotype has only a few counts. What it binds is unknown. The material was CD8+ T cells from cultured PBMCs, obtained from culture after CMV antigen stimulation. The rearrangement uses TRBV28 and TRBJ1-2, with D perhaps TRBD1 (6 bases). The sequence was obtained from a human donor in good health (CMV status not recorded). Some clones in this sample may be carry-over from other donors' samples. CDR3 protein: CASSWDIRETNYGYTF. The DNA of the CDR3 is TGTGCCAGCAGTTGGGACATAAGGGAAACTAACTATGGCTACACCTTC.